This is a list of T cell receptor beta chains from one sample in a study of control samples from healthy donors and cancer patients. Generated by immunoSEQ multiplex PCR, the TCRdb table keeps only in-frame clones and is missing some. Of 100,000 to 120,000 clones listed, 82% are singletons. Material for sequencing was blood. The receptors come from a man younger than 35 in good health. Both conserved end residues are part of each CDR3. The D gene is left open where the match is weak. Expanded clones are given a class, and other clones once, few, many or no size at all.

V: TRBV6-5
size: .
J: TRBJ1-3
D: TRBD1
CDR3: CASSRQGNSGNTIYF
DNA: TGTGCCAGCAGTCGACAGGGCAACTCTGGAAACACCATATATTTT

V: TRBV5-1
size: .
J: TRBJ1-2
D: .
CDR3: CASSFDSYGYTF
DNA: TGCGCCAGCAGCTTCGACAGCTATGGCTACACCTTC

V: TRBV2
size: .
J: TRBJ2-3
D: TRBD2
CDR3: CASSVKRGGLVLSTDTQYF
DNA: TGTGCCAGCAGTGTAAAGCGGGGAGGTCTCGTTTTGTCCACAGATACGCAGTATTTT

V: TRBV6-5
size: .
J: TRBJ1-1
D: .
CDR3: CASSYSGAYTEAFF
DNA: TGTGCCAGCAGTTATTCAGGGGCGTATACTGAAGCTTTCTTT

V: TRBV6-6
size: many
J: TRBJ1-1
D: .
CDR3: CASSYPVGRVNTEAFF
DNA: TGTGCCAGCAGTTACCCCGTAGGACGGGTGAACACTGAAGCTTTCTTT

V: TRBV2
size: .
J: TRBJ1-2
D: .
CDR3: CASLRISYGYTF
DNA: TGTGCCAGCCTCAGGATCTCCTATGGCTACACCTTC

V: TRBV5-1
size: .
J: TRBJ2-2
D: .
CDR3: CASSLSGGSLVGELFF
DNA: TGCGCCAGCAGCTTGAGTGGGGGGTCCCTGGTCGGGGAGCTGTTTTTT

V: TRBV9
size: .
J: TRBJ1-5
D: .
CDR3: CASSPGWGNQPQHF
DNA: TGTGCCAGCAGCCCCGGGTGGGGAAATCAGCCCCAGCATTTT

V: TRBV25-1
size: .
J: TRBJ1-2
D: .
CDR3: CASSESKLGDYGYTF
DNA: TGTGCCAGCAGTGAATCTAAGCTGGGGGACTATGGCTACACCTTC

V: TRBV30
size: .
J: TRBJ2-2
D: TRBD1
CDR3: CAWSSRTGDAEHRGAVF
DNA: TGTGCCTGGAGTAGTAGGACAGGGGACGCCGAACACCGGGGAGCTGTTTTT

V: TRBV11-2
size: .
J: TRBJ1-1
D: .
CDR3: CASSRIGLGVGLEAFF
DNA: TGTGCCAGCAGTCGAATTGGCCTCGGGGTCGGATTAGAAGCTTTCTTT

V: TRBV4-1
size: .
J: TRBJ2-5
D: TRBD1
CDR3: CASSQEKDRGPETQYF
DNA: TGCGCCAGCAGCCAAGAGAAGGACAGGGGGCCTGAGACCCAGTACTTC

V: TRBV27
size: few
J: TRBJ1-1
D: .
CDR3: CASTKIPGPRVNTEAFF
DNA: TGTGCCAGCACCAAAATACCGGGCCCCCGGGTGAACACTGAAGCTTTCTTT

V: TRBV2
size: .
J: TRBJ1-5
D: .
CDR3: CASSQDRYSNQPQHF
DNA: TGTGCCAGCAGTCAAGACAGGTATAGCAATCAGCCCCAGCATTTT

V: TRBV3-1/TRBV3-2
size: few
J: TRBJ2-1
D: .
CDR3: CASSRTGAGGEQFF
DNA: TGTGCCAGCAGCCGTACGGGGGCAGGGGGTGAGCAGTTCTTC

V: TRBV7-2
size: .
J: TRBJ2-1
D: TRBD1
CDR3: CASSLGEEGASYNEQFF
DNA: TGTGCCAGCAGCTTAGGGGAAGAGGGGGCCTCCTACAATGAGCAGTTCTTC

V: TRBV6-1
size: .
J: TRBJ2-1
D: .
CDR3: CASSETLGSSYNEQFF
DNA: TGTGCCAGCAGTGAAACGCTAGGGAGCTCCTACAATGAGCAGTTCTTC

V: TRBV29-1
size: .
J: TRBJ2-2
D: TRBD1
CDR3: CSVEGDPDRAPGELFF
DNA: TGCAGCGTTGAGGGAGATCCCGACAGGGCCCCCGGGGAGCTGTTTTTT

V: TRBV15
size: .
J: TRBJ2-5
D: .
CDR3: CATSRDRETQYF
DNA: TGTGCCACCAGCAGAGATAGGGAGACCCAGTACTTC

V: TRBV5-1
size: .
J: TRBJ2-1
D: .
CDR3: CASSLGLPFYNEQFF
DNA: TGCGCCAGCAGCCTCGGACTACCCTTCTACAATGAGCAGTTCTTC

V: TRBV5-1
size: .
J: TRBJ2-7
D: TRBD2
CDR3: CASSFGGSEQYF
DNA: TGCGCCAGCAGCTTCGGGGGGAGCGAGCAGTACTTC

V: TRBV19
size: .
J: TRBJ1-1
D: TRBD1
CDR3: CASNLTAGGPNTEAFF
DNA: TGTGCCAGTAACCTGACGGCAGGGGGCCCGAACACTGAAGCTTTCTTT

V: TRBV27
size: few
J: TRBJ2-1
D: .
CDR3: CASTRWGSHNEQFF
DNA: TGTGCCAGCACCCGGTGGGGCTCCCACAATGAGCAGTTCTTC

V: TRBV6-5
size: .
J: TRBJ2-1
D: TRBD1
CDR3: CASSPGGLYNEQFF
DNA: TGTGCCAGCAGTCCAGGGGGCCTCTACAATGAGCAGTTCTTC

V: TRBV6-2/TRBV6-3
size: few
J: TRBJ1-6
D: TRBD1
CDR3: CASSFGTGWNSPLHF
DNA: TGTGCCAGCAGTTTCGGGACAGGGTGGAATTCACCCCTCCACTTT

V: TRBV5-5
size: .
J: TRBJ2-5
D: .
CDR3: CASSLEARVETQYF
DNA: TGTGCCAGCAGCTTGGAGGCCAGGGTCGAGACCCAGTACTTC

V: TRBV6-5
size: once
J: TRBJ2-1
D: .
CDR3: CASSYSDEQFF
DNA: TGTGCCAGCAGTTACTCAGACGAGCAGTTCTTC

V: TRBV7-2
size: few
J: TRBJ1-5
D: .
CDR3: CASSRHGGQGQPQHF
DNA: TGTGCCAGCAGTCGCCACGGGGGGCAGGGACAGCCCCAGCATTTT

V: TRBV4-3
size: few
J: TRBJ1-1
D: TRBD1
CDR3: CASSQEDREVGTEAFF
DNA: TGCGCCAGCAGCCAAGAAGACAGGGAGGTTGGGACTGAAGCTTTCTTT

V: TRBV13
size: .
J: TRBJ2-5
D: .
CDR3: CASSLFSEGAIKETQYF
DNA: TGTGCCAGCAGCTTATTTTCGGAGGGGGCCATCAAAGAGACCCAGTACTTC

V: TRBV19
size: .
J: TRBJ1-1
D: .
CDR3: CASSITSLNTEAFF
DNA: TGTGCCAGTAGTATAACCAGCTTGAACACTGAAGCTTTCTTT

V: TRBV4-2
size: .
J: TRBJ1-1
D: .
CDR3: CASSPYGTEEGEAFF
DNA: TGTGCCAGCAGCCCGTACGGTACGGAGGAGGGTGAAGCTTTCTTT

V: TRBV28
size: .
J: TRBJ2-1
D: .
CDR3: CASSLLPGAQNEQFF
DNA: TGTGCCAGCAGTTTATTGCCAGGGGCGCAGAATGAGCAGTTCTTC

V: TRBV28
size: .
J: TRBJ1-1
D: .
CDR3: CASSLRLGGTEAFF
DNA: TGTGCCAGCAGTTTACGCTTAGGGGGTACTGAAGCTTTCTTT

V: TRBV9
size: .
J: TRBJ1-4
D: TRBD1
CDR3: CASRASGTGNEKLFF
DNA: TGTGCCAGCAGAGCCTCCGGGACAGGGAATGAAAAACTGTTTTTT

V: TRBV19
size: .
J: TRBJ1-2
D: TRBD1
CDR3: CASKQGSGYTF
DNA: TGTGCCAGTAAACAGGGGTCTGGCTACACCTTC

V: TRBV7-2
size: .
J: TRBJ2-7
D: .
CDR3: CASSREMGPLYEQYF
DNA: TGTGCCAGCAGCCGCGAGATGGGGCCCCTCTACGAGCAGTACTTC

V: TRBV6-4
size: .
J: TRBJ1-5
D: .
CDR3: CASSEHIDQPQHF
DNA: TGTGCCAGCAGTGAGCACATTGATCAGCCCCAGCATTTT

V: TRBV28
size: .
J: TRBJ1-2
D: TRBD1
CDR3: CASSSPSGTGAIGYTF
DNA: TGTGCCAGCAGTTCCCCATCCGGGACAGGGGCGATCGGCTACACCTTC

V: TRBV2
size: .
J: TRBJ2-3
D: .
CDR3: CASSVSRVTDTQYF
DNA: TGTGCCAGCAGTGTGTCCAGGGTAACAGATACGCAGTATTTT

V: TRBV14
size: .
J: TRBJ2-6
D: TRBD1
CDR3: CASSHSGTGYSGANVLTF
DNA: TGTGCCAGCAGCCATTCCGGGACAGGCTACTCTGGGGCCAACGTCCTGACTTTC

V: TRBV7-2
size: .
J: TRBJ1-6
D: .
CDR3: CASSSRSGDRSPLHF
DNA: TGTGCCAGCAGCTCTAGGTCGGGGGATAGATCACCCCTCCACTTT

V: TRBV19
size: .
J: TRBJ2-7
D: .
CDR3: CASSIGSGMTYEQYF
DNA: TGTGCCAGTAGTATAGGGTCAGGAATGACCTACGAGCAGTACTTC